The sequence of this TCR beta chain was determined in a study of T cell repertoires in cytomegalovirus infection. Study background: It was the public TCR beta signatures that indicated both CMV infection and matching HLA type.

Worth noting for this clonotype: Its antigen is unidentified. This may be a read error, as it is one base from a much larger clone.

TCRdb itself ran the reads through MiXCR, one entry per CDR3 protein. The sample consists of 100,000 to 150,000 distinct CDR3 sequences, 20% to 30% of them appearing once. Study-level findings and limits: Dominating the ex vivo response were HLA-C-restricted CMV-specific TCR beta clonotypes.

V was shortened by 2 bases and J by 2 bases, with 1 base between the two germline ends. The length of the CDR3 is 11 residues. The germline CDR1 and CDR2 sequences are SGHAT and FQNNGV. The chain recombines TRBV11-2 with TRBJ2-7; D is undetermined. Sequenced input: PBMCs, sequenced either directly or after in vitro stimulation (not recorded which). The TCR was taken from a human donor in good health (CMV status not recorded). Some clones in this sample may be carry-over from other donors' samples. This CDR3 is CASSLPYEQYF. DNA of the CDR3: TGTGCCAGCAGCTTACCCTACGAGCAGTACTTC.